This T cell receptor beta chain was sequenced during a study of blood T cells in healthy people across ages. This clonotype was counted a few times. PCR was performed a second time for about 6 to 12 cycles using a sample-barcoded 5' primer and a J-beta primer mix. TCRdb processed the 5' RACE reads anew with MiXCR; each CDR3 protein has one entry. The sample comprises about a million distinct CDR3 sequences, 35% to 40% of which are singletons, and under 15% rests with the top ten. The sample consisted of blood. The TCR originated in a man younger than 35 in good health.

CDR3 sequence: CASKAADGQPQHF. DNA of the CDR3: TGTGCTTCCAAGGCGGCCGACGGTCAGCCCCAGCATTTT. The genes are TRBV18 and TRBJ1-5; no definite D call. The CDR3 has 13 amino acids. Germline values: CDR1 KGHSH, CDR2 LQKENI.